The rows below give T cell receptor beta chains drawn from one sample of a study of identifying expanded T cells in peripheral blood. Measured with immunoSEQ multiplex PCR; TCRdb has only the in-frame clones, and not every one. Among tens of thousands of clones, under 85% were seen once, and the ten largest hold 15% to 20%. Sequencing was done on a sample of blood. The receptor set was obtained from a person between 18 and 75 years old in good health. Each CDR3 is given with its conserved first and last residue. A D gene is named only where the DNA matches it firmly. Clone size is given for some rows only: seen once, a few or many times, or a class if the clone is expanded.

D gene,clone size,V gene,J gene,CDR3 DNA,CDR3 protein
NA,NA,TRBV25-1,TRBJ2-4,TGTGCCAGCAGCGGGGGCCTAGCCAAAAACATTCAGTACTTC,CASSGGLAKNIQYF
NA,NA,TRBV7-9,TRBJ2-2,TGTGCCAGCAGCTTATATAGCCCCGGGGAGCTGTTTTTT,CASSLYSPGELFF
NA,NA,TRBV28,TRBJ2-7,TGTGCCAGCATTGGGAAGGGGCTATCCTACGAGCAGTACTTC,CASIGKGLSYEQYF
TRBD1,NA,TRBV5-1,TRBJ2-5,TGCGCCAGCAGCCCGACCCGGACAGGGAGTGCGCAAGAGACCCAGTACTTC,CASSPTRTGSAQETQYF
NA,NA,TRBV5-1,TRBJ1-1,TGCGCCACCAAAAGTCGGCAGGACACTGAAGCTTTCTTT,CATKSRQDTEAFF
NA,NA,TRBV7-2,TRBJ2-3,TGTGCCAGCCAAACCCCGGGGGTTGGGTTCACAGATACGCAGTATTTT,CASQTPGVGFTDTQYF
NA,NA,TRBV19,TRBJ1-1,TGTGCCAGTAGTATAGCCCCCCAAGGAGGAGCTTTCTTT,CASSIAPQGGAFF
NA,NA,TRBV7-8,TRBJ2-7,TGTGCCAGCAGCCTGAACCGGGGATTAGGCGAGCAGTACTTC,CASSLNRGLGEQYF
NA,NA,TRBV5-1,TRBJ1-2,TGCGCCAGCAGCCCCACAGCGGGGATCACTCATGGCTACACCTTC,CASSPTAGITHGYTF
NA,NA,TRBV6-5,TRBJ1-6,TGTGCCAGCACCCCGACATTCGATTGGCATTCACCCCTCCACTTT,CASTPTFDWHSPLHF
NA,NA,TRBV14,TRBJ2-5,TGTGCCAGCAGCCAGACCAGGGGGGGGATGGAGACCCAGTACTTC,CASSQTRGGMETQYF
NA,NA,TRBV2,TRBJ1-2,TGTGCCAGCAGTTTAACCGCGTCGAGTCATGGCTACACCTTC,CASSLTASSHGYTF
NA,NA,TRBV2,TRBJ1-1,TGTGCCAGCAGACTGACGGGGAACACTGAAGCTTTCTTT,CASRLTGNTEAFF
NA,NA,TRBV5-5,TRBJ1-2,TGTGCCAGCAGCCCGATTCCAGGGGACGTGATTGGGTATGGCTACACCTTC,CASSPIPGDVIGYGYTF
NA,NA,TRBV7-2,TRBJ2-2,TGTGCCAGCAGCCGCAGTAGAGCCGGGGAGCTGTTTTTT,CASSRSRAGELFF
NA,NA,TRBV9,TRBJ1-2,TGTGCCAGCAGCGCATCCGGAACACACTATGGCTACACCTTC,CASSASGTHYGYTF
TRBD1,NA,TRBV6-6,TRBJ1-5,TGTGCCAGCAGCGCAGGGGGTCAGCCCCAGCATTTT,CASSAGGQPQHF
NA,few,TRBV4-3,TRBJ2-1,TGCGCCAGCAGCTCCCGGGGGAGAAATGAGCAGTTCTTC,CASSSRGRNEQFF
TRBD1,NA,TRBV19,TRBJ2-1,TGTGCCAGTAGTAGCCCCTCCGGACAGGGGATGAATGAGCAGTTCTTC,CASSSPSGQGMNEQFF
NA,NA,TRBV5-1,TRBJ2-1,TGCGCCAGCAGCCCTGGGACCCTACAGTACAATGAGCAGTTCTTC,CASSPGTLQYNEQFF
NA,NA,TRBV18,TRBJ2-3,TGTGCCAGCTCACAGGCGGCCGTTGGTACGCAGTATTTT,CASSQAAVGTQYF
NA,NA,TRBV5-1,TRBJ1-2,TGCGCCAGCAGCCCTCCCCAGGGGAAGTATGGCTACACCTTC,CASSPPQGKYGYTF
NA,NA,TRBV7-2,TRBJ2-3,TGTGCCAGCAGCTTAGGCCCGGGGGCTACAGATACGCAGTATTTT,CASSLGPGATDTQYF
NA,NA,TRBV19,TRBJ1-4,TGTGCCACCCTGGGGCCCCCGCCAACTAATGAAAAACTGTTTTTT,CATLGPPPTNEKLFF
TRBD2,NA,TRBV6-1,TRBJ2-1,TGTGCCAGCACCCCCCCGGGAGGGGCCTACAATGAGCAGTTCTTC,CASTPPGGAYNEQFF
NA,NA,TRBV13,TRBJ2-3,TGTGCCAGCAGTCACGGGGGCGGGATCGATACGCAGTATTTT,CASSHGGGIDTQYF
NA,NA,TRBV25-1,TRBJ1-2,TGTGCCAGCAACGGGAACACTAACTATGGCTACACCTTC,CASNGNTNYGYTF
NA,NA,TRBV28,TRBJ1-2,TGTGCCAGCAGCTCCGAACAGACAACCTATGGCTACACCTTC,CASSSEQTTYGYTF
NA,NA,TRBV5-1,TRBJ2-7,TGCGCCAGCAGCTTAGCGGTCTCCTACGAGCAGTACTTC,CASSLAVSYEQYF
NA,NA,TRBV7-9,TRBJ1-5,TGTGCCAGCAGCCTTACTGACGGCAATCAGCCCCAGCATTTT,CASSLTDGNQPQHF
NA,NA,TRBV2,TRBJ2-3,TGTGCCAGCAGTACCGGGACCGCCGCAGATACGCAGTATTTT,CASSTGTAADTQYF
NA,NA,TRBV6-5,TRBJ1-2,TGTGCCAGCAGTTACTCGGAGTACTATGGCTACACCTTC,CASSYSEYYGYTF
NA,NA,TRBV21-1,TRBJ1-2,TGTGCCAGCAGCAAAGATGCGAGTACAAACTATGGCTACACCTTC,CASSKDASTNYGYTF
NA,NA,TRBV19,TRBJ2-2,TGTGCCAGTAGTATCCGAGGGGCGAACACCGGGGAGCTGTTTTTT,CASSIRGANTGELFF
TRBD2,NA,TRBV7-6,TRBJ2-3,TGTGCCAGCAGCGAAGCACTAGCGGGGGGGCCATTAGATACGCAGTATTTT,CASSEALAGGPLDTQYF
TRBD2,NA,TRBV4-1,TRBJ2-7,TGCGCCAGCAGCCATGCTACTAGCGGGAGGACCCCCCTTACCTACGAGCAGTACTTC,CASSHATSGRTPLTYEQYF
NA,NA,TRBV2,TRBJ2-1,TGTGCCAGCATCCCCACGTACTCCTACAATGAGCAGTTCTTC,CASIPTYSYNEQFF
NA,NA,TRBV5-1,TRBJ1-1,TGCGCCAGCAGCTTGGTGACAGGCGCCGCTGAAGCTTTCTTT,CASSLVTGAAEAFF
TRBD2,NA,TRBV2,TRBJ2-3,TGTGCCAGCAGTAGGAGCGGGAGGACGACAGATACGCAGTATTTT,CASSRSGRTTDTQYF
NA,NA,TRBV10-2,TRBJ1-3,TGCGCCAGCAGCACGGTCCTCTCTGGAAACACCATATATTTT,CASSTVLSGNTIYF
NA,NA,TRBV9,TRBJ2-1,TGTGCCAGCAGCGCGGACTCTTATTACAATGAGCAGTTCTTC,CASSADSYYNEQFF
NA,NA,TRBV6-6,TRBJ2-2,TGTGCCAGCAGCCTACTAGGAGCCGGGGAGCTGTTTTTT,CASSLLGAGELFF
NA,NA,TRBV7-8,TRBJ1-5,TGTGCCAGCAGCTTAGACCCGGGGTGGAAGCCCCAGCATTTT,CASSLDPGWKPQHF
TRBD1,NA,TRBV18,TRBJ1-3,TGTGCCAGCACTACAGGGGGCGCGGATGGTGGAAACACCATATATTTT,CASTTGGADGGNTIYF
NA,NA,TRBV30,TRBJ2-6,TGTGCCTCTTCCCCCGACACGGGATTTAGCTCTGGGGCCAACGTCCTGACTTTC,CASSPDTGFSSGANVLTF